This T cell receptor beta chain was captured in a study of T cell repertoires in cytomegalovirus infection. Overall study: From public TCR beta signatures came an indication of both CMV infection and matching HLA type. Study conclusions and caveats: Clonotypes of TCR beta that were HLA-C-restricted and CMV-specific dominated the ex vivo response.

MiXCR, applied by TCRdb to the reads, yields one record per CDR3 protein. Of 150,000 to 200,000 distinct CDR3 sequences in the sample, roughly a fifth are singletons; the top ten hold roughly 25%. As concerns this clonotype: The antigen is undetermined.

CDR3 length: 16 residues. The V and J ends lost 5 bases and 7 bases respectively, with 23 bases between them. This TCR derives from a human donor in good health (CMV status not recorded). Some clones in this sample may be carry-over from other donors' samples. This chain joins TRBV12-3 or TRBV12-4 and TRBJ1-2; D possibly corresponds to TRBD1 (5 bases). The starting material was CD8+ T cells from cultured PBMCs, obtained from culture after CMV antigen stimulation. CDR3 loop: CASSGGTQAWVSGYTF. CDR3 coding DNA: TGTGCCAGCAGTGGAGGTACACAGGCTTGGGTCTCTGGCTACACCTTC.